This T cell receptor (beta chain) appears in the sequencing data of a study of blood T cell repertoires in COVID-19. Study-level background: Whether acute or convalescent, the COVID-19 samples came from the United States, Italy and Spain. Nucleic acid was either cDNA or gDNA, and it came from T cells, B-cell-depleted T cells, or PBMCs.

Per the original methods: Reference gene primer amplification yielded estimated nucleated cell counts. Method: immunoSEQ multiplex PCR; TCRdb's copy keeps in-frame clones and lacks some. V, J and clone size reflect that table, while D and trimming were determined from the DNA. The profile shows approximately 480,000 clones, 80% to 90% of them singletons. Seattle enrolled patients during active infection and tracked them longitudinally. Germline values: CDR1 SGHNT, CDR2 YYREEE (reference sequence). The CDR3 is made up of 16 amino acids. Trimming cost V 1 base and J 2 bases, with 14 bases left between them.

Sequencing input: peripheral blood. This rearrangement joins TRBV5-4 to TRBJ2-3; tentative D call: TRBD2 (5 bases). This sequence originates from a man aged 18 to 29 with COVID-19, enrolled during active disease. The CDR3 DNA sequence: TGTGCCAGCAGCTTGCCCGGGATTCGGGACACAGATACGCAGTATTTT. It yields the protein CASSLPGIRDTDTQYF.